A selection of T cell receptor beta chains follows, all from one sample in a study of human CD8 memory T cell subsets. TCRdb re-called the 5' RACE reads and gives one entry per CDR3 protein, without DNA. Its clone listing holds over 5,500 distinct CDR3 sequences. Sequencing was carried out using CD8+ T cells from PBMCs. The receptors stem from a human donor in good health. The CDR3 runs from the conserved cysteine through the conserved F or W. Each record gives: CDR3 protein, clone size, J gene, V gene. Not all rows give a size; the values are once, few, many and, for expanded clones, a class.

CDR3aa: CASSESPKTGRTEAFF
abundance: -
j_gene: TRBJ1-1
v_gene: TRBV6-1

CDR3aa: CASSYSMGDGYTF
abundance: -
j_gene: TRBJ1-2
v_gene: TRBV6-2/TRBV6-3

CDR3aa: CASSVYSSSYNEQFF
abundance: medium-sized
j_gene: TRBJ2-1
v_gene: TRBV5-1

CDR3aa: CSVEGSLEAFF
abundance: medium-sized
j_gene: TRBJ1-1
v_gene: TRBV29-1

CDR3aa: CASSLWGTGGNYNEQFF
abundance: medium-sized
j_gene: TRBJ2-1
v_gene: TRBV7-8

CDR3aa: CASSPRDRPSYNEQFF
abundance: medium-sized
j_gene: TRBJ2-1
v_gene: TRBV14

CDR3aa: CASSHSRDRVHNEQFF
abundance: -
j_gene: TRBJ2-1
v_gene: TRBV11-2

CDR3aa: CATIREGNTEAFF
abundance: -
j_gene: TRBJ1-1
v_gene: TRBV15

CDR3aa: CASSSSARLAEAFF
abundance: -
j_gene: TRBJ1-1
v_gene: TRBV21-1

CDR3aa: CSVLTSPGNTYNEQFF
abundance: -
j_gene: TRBJ2-1
v_gene: TRBV20-1

CDR3aa: CASSSSGNPYNEQFF
abundance: -
j_gene: TRBJ2-1
v_gene: TRBV28

CDR3aa: CASSPGGTAVYGYTF
abundance: -
j_gene: TRBJ1-2
v_gene: TRBV11-2

CDR3aa: CASSIEQISNQPQHF
abundance: -
j_gene: TRBJ1-5
v_gene: TRBV19

CDR3aa: CASSGLAVTGELFF
abundance: medium-sized
j_gene: TRBJ2-2
v_gene: TRBV19

CDR3aa: CASSQARDTQYF
abundance: -
j_gene: TRBJ2-3
v_gene: TRBV3-1

CDR3aa: CSVPPKRVQDGYTF
abundance: -
j_gene: TRBJ1-2
v_gene: TRBV29-1

CDR3aa: CASSPGGNGNQPQHF
abundance: medium-sized
j_gene: TRBJ1-5
v_gene: TRBV9

CDR3aa: CASSVDGTYGETQYF
abundance: -
j_gene: TRBJ2-5
v_gene: TRBV9

CDR3aa: CASRVGSWGFSDEQYF
abundance: -
j_gene: TRBJ2-7
v_gene: TRBV28

CDR3aa: CAWGTSYGTEAFF
abundance: medium-sized
j_gene: TRBJ1-1
v_gene: TRBV30

CDR3aa: CASSQSPGSTPSEQYF
abundance: -
j_gene: TRBJ2-7
v_gene: TRBV4-1

CDR3aa: CASSFGQGKYNEQFF
abundance: -
j_gene: TRBJ2-1
v_gene: TRBV5-1

CDR3aa: CSGGGQSYEQYF
abundance: -
j_gene: TRBJ2-7
v_gene: TRBV20-1

CDR3aa: CASSTGTGASYEQYF
abundance: -
j_gene: TRBJ2-7
v_gene: TRBV28

CDR3aa: CASMKGPDTQYF
abundance: -
j_gene: TRBJ2-3
v_gene: TRBV2

CDR3aa: CASSFLASPADTQYF
abundance: -
j_gene: TRBJ2-3
v_gene: TRBV5-4

CDR3aa: CASSLVGANGYTF
abundance: -
j_gene: TRBJ1-2
v_gene: TRBV7-9

CDR3aa: CASSLLGTGGYTF
abundance: -
j_gene: TRBJ1-2
v_gene: TRBV4-1

CDR3aa: CASTDTTYEQYF
abundance: -
j_gene: TRBJ2-7
v_gene: TRBV7-9

CDR3aa: CASSLGGAGNTEAFF
abundance: medium-sized
j_gene: TRBJ1-1
v_gene: TRBV7-9

CDR3aa: CASRFVPNYEQYF
abundance: -
j_gene: TRBJ2-7
v_gene: TRBV2

CDR3aa: CASSLDGRGRTGELFF
abundance: -
j_gene: TRBJ2-2
v_gene: TRBV5-1

CDR3aa: CASSAGLTWNEKLFF
abundance: medium-sized
j_gene: TRBJ1-4
v_gene: TRBV7-2

CDR3aa: CATSSNGQETQYF
abundance: -
j_gene: TRBJ2-5
v_gene: TRBV15

CDR3aa: CASSWGLTSTDTQYF
abundance: medium-sized
j_gene: TRBJ2-3
v_gene: TRBV28

CDR3aa: CASSPGPAPPLHF
abundance: -
j_gene: TRBJ1-6
v_gene: TRBV12-3/TRBV12-4

CDR3aa: CASSEQGGKETQYF
abundance: -
j_gene: TRBJ2-5
v_gene: TRBV9

CDR3aa: CASSPGTGGLGAFF
abundance: -
j_gene: TRBJ1-1
v_gene: TRBV14

CDR3aa: CSARLLAGGNNEQFF
abundance: -
j_gene: TRBJ2-1
v_gene: TRBV20-1

CDR3aa: CSARDPETAYGYTF
abundance: -
j_gene: TRBJ1-2
v_gene: TRBV20-1

CDR3aa: CASSLPATNEKLFF
abundance: -
j_gene: TRBJ1-4
v_gene: TRBV7-9

CDR3aa: CASSLVSGGLYNEQFF
abundance: -
j_gene: TRBJ2-1
v_gene: TRBV7-8

CDR3aa: CASSWTGSRTDTQYF
abundance: -
j_gene: TRBJ2-3
v_gene: TRBV7-2

CDR3aa: CASSFGTGVQETQYF
abundance: -
j_gene: TRBJ2-5
v_gene: TRBV12-3/TRBV12-4

CDR3aa: CAISGADTEAFF
abundance: -
j_gene: TRBJ1-1
v_gene: TRBV10-3

CDR3aa: CSARGDWGGSGNTIYF
abundance: -
j_gene: TRBJ1-3
v_gene: TRBV20-1

CDR3aa: CASSAPGLADNEQFF
abundance: -
j_gene: TRBJ2-1
v_gene: TRBV9

CDR3aa: CASLGDRGYEQYF
abundance: -
j_gene: TRBJ2-7
v_gene: TRBV7-8

CDR3aa: CASSLDVPYEQYF
abundance: medium-sized
j_gene: TRBJ2-7
v_gene: TRBV11-2

CDR3aa: CSVAGQGMVYGYTF
abundance: medium-sized
j_gene: TRBJ1-2
v_gene: TRBV29-1

CDR3aa: CASSQFSGSYEQYF
abundance: -
j_gene: TRBJ2-7
v_gene: TRBV14

CDR3aa: CASSLVNGLTANVLTF
abundance: -
j_gene: TRBJ2-6
v_gene: TRBV7-9

CDR3aa: CASGTRVTEAFF
abundance: -
j_gene: TRBJ1-1
v_gene: TRBV5-4

CDR3aa: CASSQTPRGEQYF
abundance: medium-sized
j_gene: TRBJ2-7
v_gene: TRBV5-5

CDR3aa: CASSYLLGDPSTDTQYF
abundance: -
j_gene: TRBJ2-3
v_gene: TRBV27

CDR3aa: CASSIRADSNQPQHF
abundance: -
j_gene: TRBJ1-5
v_gene: TRBV19